This TCR beta chain is drawn from a study of beta chain features in type 1 diabetes. Expressed TCRB transcripts were sequenced because the isolated RNA had all been reverse transcribed beforehand. Produced via immunoSEQ multiplex PCR; TCRdb's table is partial and in-frame only. The data contain under 90,000 clones, about a third of them singletons. Overall study results and limits: A greater similarity of naive, central memory and Treg TCRB repertoires was seen among patients than among healthy donors. The study left unresolved whether HLA type influences TCRB rearrangement.

Trimming took 4 bases from V and 9 from J; bases not matched to a gene: 5. The germline V gene encodes CDR1 LNHDA and CDR2 SQIVND (reference sequence). The CDR3 runs 13 residues. In regard to this clone: The antigen is undetermined.

The sequence derives from a woman in her late teens or twenties in good health. Sequenced input: stem cell memory CD4+ T cells from blood. This sequence joins TRBV19 and TRBJ2-1; 8 nucleotides line up with TRBD2. CDR3 in amino acids: CASSTSGRIEQFF. CDR3 sequence (DNA): TGTGCCAGTAGTACGAGCGGGAGAATTGAGCAGTTCTTC.